This record looks at one T cell receptor beta chain sequence and its context. What this receptor recognizes is not known. Qualities for individual bases were not recorded, and no much larger clone is one base off. The source of the sample is a study of blood T cell repertoires in COVID-19 (dated by TCRdb to 2020 to 2022). Background on the whole study: Samples covering the acute and convalescent phases of COVID-19 were provided by collaborators in the United States, Italy and Spain. The material from the prospective study consisted of cDNA or gDNA derived from T cells, B-cell-depleted T cells, or PBMCs. Subjects who had been exposed to COVID-19, were actively infected with it, or had recovered from it provided the deeply sampled blood TCRbeta repertoires that made up the dataset. The repertoires were made available in a free public database intended to serve as a resource for research on the immune response to SARS-CoV-2. The samples were drawn from two sources: the first 160 participants of the ongoing ImmuneRACE study, and some 1,300 subjects contributed by 6 global collaborators. A de-identified subject ID, COVID-19 status, age in years and sex were almost always included in the sample metadata. Where HLA class I and class II types were available, the types were taken from metadata supplied by the sample provider, not from assay-based typing. The research as a whole found: The quantity of clinical and demographic metadata differed by source and by participant and was supplied without curation.

The immunoSEQ Assay, a bias-controlled multiplex PCR, was used to amplify TCRbeta CDR3 regions from genomic DNA. The original pipeline was this. Within the assay, amplification of reference gene primers was used to estimate how many nucleated cells each sample contained. To quantify the absolute abundance of each unique TCRbeta CDR3 rearrangement, sequence reads were collapsed and filtered. For each sample, productive Simpson clonality was calculated as the square root of Simpson's diversity index across productive rearrangements. Here the immuneACCESS table is served through TCRdb, limited to in-frame sequences with V and J called. Missing clones are a known gap in these copies; in checked studies unresolved V genes cover under half, and the rest lacks a known reason. The DNA gave D and trimming, while V, J and clone size come from that table. The sample includes some 96,000 clones, with just under 80% observed a single time. Around an eighth of the sample lies in the top ten.

Taken from cysteine to phenylalanine, the CDR3 has 18 residues. Just CDR3 DNA is preserved here, 54 bases in frame from base 1. CDR1 is given as SGHAT and CDR2 as FQNNGV, both from the germline V gene. Trimming takes 4 bases off V and 0 bases off J; junction bases not matched to a gene: 13. Each collaborating institution followed its own protocols to collect whole blood in K2EDTA tubes. For TCRbeta analysis, collaborators shipped samples in one of three forms: frozen whole blood, isolated PBMCs, or DNA extracted from either of those sample types. The source is a woman in her sixties or seventies with acute or convalescent COVID-19. The sample taken for sequencing was peripheral blood. Here the chain combines TRBV11-2 and TRBJ1-2, and TRBD1 aligns with 8 junction nucleotides. CDR3 region: CASSSLLGPGQANYGYTF. The DNA sequence is given as TGTGCCAGCAGCTCATTACTTGGTCCGGGACAGGCTAACTATGGCTACACCTTC.